This is a list of T cell receptor beta chains from one sample in a study of shared clonotypes between healthy human individuals. The protocol was immunoSEQ multiplex PCR, while the TCRdb copy is restricted to in-frame clones and leaves out a portion. The sample contains around 2.5 million clones, over 85% of which appear only once. The sample consisted of naive CD4+ T cells from PBMCs. Receptors originate from a man between 18 and 29 years old in good health. Some clones in this sample may be carry-over from other donors' samples. Both conserved end residues are part of each CDR3. Each record gives: V gene, J gene, clone size, D gene, CDR3 protein, CDR3 DNA. A D gene is named only where the DNA matches it firmly. Clone size is not always given. Where it is, it says once, few, many or a class for expanded clones.

>TRBV5-1|TRBJ2-7|-|-
CASSLDGGAVPYEQYF
TGCGCCAGCAGCTTGGATGGGGGCGCAGTCCCCTACGAGCAGTACTTC
>TRBV28|TRBJ1-4|-|TRBD1
CASSDRGSANEKLFF
TGTGCCAGCAGTGACAGGGGGTCGGCTAATGAAAAACTGTTTTTT
>TRBV28|TRBJ2-2|-|-
CASSLRLNTGELFF
TGTGCCAGCAGTTTACGACTTAACACCGGGGAGCTGTTTTTT
>TRBV7-2|TRBJ2-3|few|-
CASSLDGNTDTQYF
TGTGCCAGCAGCTTAGATGGTAACACAGATACGCAGTATTTT
>TRBV7-9|TRBJ1-6|-|-
CASSLAREGSYNSPLHF
TGTGCCAGCAGCTTAGCCAGAGAGGGCTCCTATAATTCACCCCTCCACTTT
>TRBV28|TRBJ2-1|-|-
CASSFLINEQFF
TGTGCCAGCAGTTTCCTCATTAATGAGCAGTTCTTC
>TRBV5-1|TRBJ2-1|-|TRBD2
CASSFGLGGVYNEQFF
TGCGCCAGCAGCTTCGGACTAGGAGGAGTCTACAATGAGCAGTTCTTC
>TRBV28|TRBJ1-1|-|TRBD1
CASSRGTGIMNTEAFF
TGTGCCAGCAGTCGGGGGACAGGGATCATGAACACTGAAGCTTTCTTT
>TRBV7-3|TRBJ1-1|-|-
CASSFVEKAFF
TGTGCCAGCAGCTTCGTGGAAAAAGCTTTCTTT
>TRBV18|TRBJ2-5|once|TRBD1
CASSPTTGQETQYF
TGTGCCAGCTCACCAACGACAGGGCAAGAGACCCAGTACTTC
>TRBV5-5|TRBJ1-2|-|-
CASSTTTEGHYGYTF
TGTGCCAGCAGCACTACTACAGAAGGCCACTATGGCTACACCTTC
>TRBV5-6|TRBJ2-2|-|-
CASTVRPPGTGELFF
TGTGCCAGCACCGTCCGGCCCCCGGGGACCGGGGAGCTGTTTTTT
>TRBV7-2|TRBJ2-2|-|TRBD1
CASSGQGAWSGELFF
TGTGCCAGCAGTGGACAGGGGGCGTGGAGCGGGGAGCTGTTTTTT
>TRBV7-3|TRBJ2-1|-|TRBD2
CASSLWGTSGNNEQFF
TGTGCCAGCAGCTTATGGGGGACTAGCGGCAACAATGAGCAGTTCTTC
>TRBV29-1|TRBJ1-2|-|TRBD1
CSVEDEPRGQHYGYTF
TGCAGCGTTGAAGATGAACCCAGGGGACAGCACTATGGCTACACCTTC
>TRBV18|TRBJ1-5|-|TRBD1
CASSGQGRGQPQHF
TGTGCCAGCTCAGGACAGGGCCGGGGTCAGCCCCAGCATTTT
>TRBV6-5|TRBJ2-7|-|TRBD1
CASTLQGGLYEQYF
TGTGCCAGCACCCTACAGGGGGGCCTCTACGAGCAGTACTTC
>TRBV27|TRBJ2-3|-|-
CASSPKLVTDTQYF
TGTGCCAGCAGCCCTAAGTTGGTCACAGATACGCAGTATTTT
>TRBV5-1|TRBJ2-1|-|TRBD1
CASSLDGTAYNEQFF
TGCGCCAGCAGCTTGGATGGGACAGCCTACAATGAGCAGTTCTTC
>TRBV7-2|TRBJ1-4|-|-
CASSFDGFNEKLFF
TGTGCCAGCAGCTTTGACGGCTTTAATGAAAAACTGTTTTTT
>TRBV5-1|TRBJ2-1|-|-
CASSLRRYNEQFF
TGCGCCAGCAGCTTGCGTCGCTACAATGAGCAGTTCTTC
>TRBV6-5|TRBJ1-3|once|TRBD1
CASREPGGGNTIYF
TGTGCCAGCAGAGAACCAGGGGGCGGAAACACCATATATTTT
>TRBV5-1|TRBJ1-2|-|-
CASSLTAGNYGYTF
TGCGCCAGCAGCTTGACAGCTGGTAACTATGGCTACACCTTC
>TRBV28|TRBJ1-2|-|-
CASSRGGVTGYGYTF
TGTGCCAGCAGTCGGGGGGGTGTTACAGGTTATGGCTACACCTTC